The clone carrying this TCR beta chain was seen just once. CDR1 is SGHRS, CDR2 YFSETQ, per germline. V gave up 3 bases and J gave up 1 base; unmatched junction bases: 3. The CDR3 consists of 14 residues. The data were taken from a study of blood T cell repertoires in COVID-19. Authors' methods: Cell counts per sample came from amplifying reference gene primers. The assay was immunoSEQ multiplex PCR, and TCRdb's table has in-frame clones only and misses some. The D gene and trimming were derived from the DNA, and the V and J assignments and clone size from that table. The sample has 110,000 to 150,000 clones, 88% seen once.

The sample was peripheral blood. The chain employs TRBV5-1 and TRBJ1-1; 7 bases match TRBD1. The receptor was derived from a man between 65 and 79 years old with acute or convalescent COVID-19. The CDR3 DNA is TGCGCCAGCAGCTGGGGGACAGCGAACACTGAAGCTTTCTTT. Translated: CASSWGTANTEAFF.